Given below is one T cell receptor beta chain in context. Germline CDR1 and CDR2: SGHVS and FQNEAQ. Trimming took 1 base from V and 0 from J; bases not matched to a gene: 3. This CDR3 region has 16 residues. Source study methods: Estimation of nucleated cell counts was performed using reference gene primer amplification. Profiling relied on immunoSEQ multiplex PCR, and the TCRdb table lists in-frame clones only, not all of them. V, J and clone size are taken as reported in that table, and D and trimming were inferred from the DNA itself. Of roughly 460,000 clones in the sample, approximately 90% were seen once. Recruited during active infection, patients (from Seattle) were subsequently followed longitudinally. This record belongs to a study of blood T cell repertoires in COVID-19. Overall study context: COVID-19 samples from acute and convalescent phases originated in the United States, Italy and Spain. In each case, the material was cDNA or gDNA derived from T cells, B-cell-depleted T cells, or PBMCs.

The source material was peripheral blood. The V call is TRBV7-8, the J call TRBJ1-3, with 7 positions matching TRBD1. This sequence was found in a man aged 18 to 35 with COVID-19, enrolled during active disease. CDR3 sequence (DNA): TGTGCCAGCAGCTTAGGAGGGGGCGGCTCTGGAAACACCATATATTTT. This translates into CASSLGGGGSGNTIYF.